These T cell receptor beta chains were read from a single sample in a study of cytomegalovirus exposure and HLA in healthy donors. The method was immunoSEQ multiplex PCR; TCRdb's version includes in-frame clones alone and lacks a portion of them. The sample includes about 160,000 clones, approximately 90% of them seen just once. Specimen: PBMCs. These receptors all come from a woman aged 25 to 39 in good health and CMV-seronegative. The CDR3 runs from the conserved cysteine through the conserved F or W.

J: TRBJ2-5; V: TRBV19; length: 16; CDR3: CASNHFGTSGKETQYF
J: TRBJ2-5; V: TRBV10-3; length: 14; CDR3: CAISQRDAQETQYF
J: TRBJ1-5; V: TRBV4-1; length: 16; CDR3: CASSQDGTGSNQPQHF
J: -; V: TRBV9; length: 13; CDR3: CASSVAYRSEQYF
J: TRBJ1-6; V: TRBV5-4; length: 15; CDR3: CASSSPGDRVSPLHF
J: TRBJ2-1; V: TRBV5-1; length: 15; CDR3: CASSSEGTGRNEQFF
J: TRBJ2-5; V: TRBV7-9; length: 18; CDR3: CASSLDRSSGDYQETQYF
J: TRBJ2-7; V: TRBV5-4; length: 14; CDR3: CASSLPGTTYEQYF
J: TRBJ1-6; V: TRBV6-5; length: 15; CDR3: CASTPDRTLNSPLHF
J: TRBJ1-1; V: TRBV28; length: 13; CDR3: CASRETGNTEAFF